The entry that follows covers one T cell receptor (beta chain) sequence. CDR3 length: 10 amino acids. V lost 10 bases to trimming and J lost 1 base, with 4 bases between them. CDR1 is LNHDA, CDR2 SQIVND, per germline (reference sequence). The data are from a study of blood T cell repertoires in COVID-19. As for the study in general: PBMCs, B-cell-depleted T cells, or T cells provided the cDNA or gDNA that made up the material.

In the authors' methods: By means of reference gene primer amplification, nucleated cell counts were estimated. Sequencing was performed with immunoSEQ multiplex PCR; in TCRdb, only in-frame clones are kept and a portion is missing. That table gives V, J and clone size, and the DNA gave D and trimming. The profile shows roughly 260,000 clones, roughly nine tenths of them singletons. The rearrangement uses TRBV19 and TRBJ1-2; D is undetermined. This receptor was obtained from a man in his 60s who had recovered from COVID-19. Sample: peripheral blood. The CDR3 sequence is CATNNYGYTF. Here the CDR3 DNA reads TGTGCCACTAATAACTATGGCTACACCTTC.